The next 10 T cell receptor beta chains were all read from a single sample in a study of blood T cell repertoires in COVID-19 (dated by TCRdb to the early 2020s). Libraries were made using the immunoSEQ multiplex PCR assay. As stored in TCRdb, this immuneACCESS dataset retains in-frame rearrangements with V and J assigned. A fraction of the clones does not appear; measured against another copy, unresolved V genes explain less than half of the discrepancy, and the remainder lacks a known reason. The sample has fewer than 300,000 clones on record, 91% of them singletons. The top ten clonotypes cover 2.2% of the sample. Sequencing used peripheral blood. These TCRs come from a woman in her 30s with COVID-19, enrolled during active disease.

The J gene is TRBJ2-4, the V gene TRBV5-1; D may be TRBD1 (6 bases). There are 16 residues in the CDR3. V was pared by 3 bases and J by 6 bases, with 19 bases between. Germline V gene data show CDR1 as SGHRS and CDR2 as YFSETQ. The CDR3 spells CASSSNAGVGGNIQYF. For the CDR3, the DNA is TGCGCCAGCAGCTCGAATGCAGGAGTAGGGGGAAACATTCAGTACTTC.

The J gene is TRBJ1-5, the V gene TRBV9; possibly TRBD1 for D (6 bases). Germline V gene data show CDR1 as SGDLS and CDR2 as YYNGEE. With 4 bases removed from V and 7 bases from J, the gap between germline ends came to 21 bases. The CDR3 spans 16 residues. The CDR3 bases are TGTGCCAGCAGCTTACGCCGAGAAGGGGGATGGCAGCCCCAGCATTTT. Protein product: CASSLRREGGWQPQHF.

This sequence joins TRBV6-5 and TRBJ1-1, with D possibly being TRBD1 (6 bases). There are 15 residues in the CDR3. V was clipped by 5 bases and J by 0 bases, with 13 bases between them. CDR1 and CDR2 (germline): MNHEY, SVGAGI. Written as DNA, the CDR3 is TGTGCCAGCAGTCAGGGGAAGGGATTGAACACTGAAGCTTTCTTT. Encoded protein: CASSQGKGLNTEAFF.

The V gene is TRBV30, the J gene TRBJ2-7; the match to TRBD1 covers 8 bases. The CDR3 extends over 11 amino acids. The germline V gene has CDR1 GTSNPN and CDR2 SVGIG (reference sequence). V lost 5 bases and J lost 5; bases outside the gene matches: 2. CDR3: CAWVDRDEQYF. In nucleotides, the CDR3 is TGTGCCTGGGTGGACAGGGACGAGCAGTACTTC.

The V and J genes are TRBV19 and TRBJ1-2; D is undetermined. The V gene's germline CDR1 is LNHDA and CDR2 SQIVND (reference sequence). The CDR3 extends over 14 amino acids. V lost 3 bases to trimming and J lost 5 bases, with 13 bases between them. CDR3 region: CASSISAGRYGYTF. DNA of the CDR3: TGTGCCAGTAGTATTTCCGCGGGCAGGTATGGCTACACCTTC.

The chain employs TRBV27 and TRBJ1-1; TRBD1 might be the D (6 bases). Germline V gene lookup returns CDR1 MNHEY and CDR2 SMNVEV (reference sequence). V was shortened by 4 bases and J by 6 bases, with 12 bases between the two germline ends. The CDR3 has 13 residues. DNA for the CDR3: TGTGCCAGCAGTTCACAGGGAACGGCTGAAGCTTTCTTT. Amino acid sequence: CASSSQGTAEAFF.

This sequence joins TRBV18 and TRBJ2-2; possibly TRBD2 for D (5 bases). There are 16 residues in the CDR3. Germline V gene data show CDR1 as KGHSH and CDR2 as LQKENI. V lost 1 base and J lost 5, with 14 bases in between. The CDR3 reads CASSPLGSPGTGELFF. In DNA, the CDR3 is TGTGCCAGCTCACCACTCGGGTCCCCGGGGACCGGGGAGCTGTTTTTT.

The gene calls are TRBV7-9 and TRBJ2-2, with D perhaps TRBD1 (5 bases). The ends were cut back, 5 bases at V and 0 bases at J, with 16 bases in the middle. Per the germline V gene, CDR1 is SEHNR and CDR2 is FQNEAQ (reference sequence). The CDR3 has 17 residues. CDR3 in amino acids: CASSPTVLHANTGELFF. The CDR3 DNA follows: TGTGCCAGCAGCCCGACAGTGCTCCACGCGAACACCGGGGAGCTGTTTTTT.

The chain carries TRBV2 and TRBJ2-1; D might be TRBD2 (7 bases). CDR3 size: 15 residues. The V end lost 6 bases, the J end lost 6 bases, and 18 bases lay between the germline ends. Germline values: CDR1 SNHLY, CDR2 FYNNEI. CDR3 region: CASRPEGGALNEQFF. For the CDR3, the DNA is TGTGCCAGCAGGCCCGAGGGGGGGGCCCTCAATGAGCAGTTCTTC.

This clone showed up many times. This sequence joins TRBV27 and TRBJ1-2; 7 nucleotides match TRBD1. The germline V gene encodes CDR1 MNHEY and CDR2 SMNVEV (reference sequence). The CDR3 sequence is 15 residues long. V was pared by 0 bases and J by 11 bases, with 12 bases of the junction left unmatched. CDR3: CASSLSTAGQPVYTF. CDR3 in DNA: TGTGCCAGCAGTTTATCGACTGCGGGACAGCCAGTTTACACCTTC.